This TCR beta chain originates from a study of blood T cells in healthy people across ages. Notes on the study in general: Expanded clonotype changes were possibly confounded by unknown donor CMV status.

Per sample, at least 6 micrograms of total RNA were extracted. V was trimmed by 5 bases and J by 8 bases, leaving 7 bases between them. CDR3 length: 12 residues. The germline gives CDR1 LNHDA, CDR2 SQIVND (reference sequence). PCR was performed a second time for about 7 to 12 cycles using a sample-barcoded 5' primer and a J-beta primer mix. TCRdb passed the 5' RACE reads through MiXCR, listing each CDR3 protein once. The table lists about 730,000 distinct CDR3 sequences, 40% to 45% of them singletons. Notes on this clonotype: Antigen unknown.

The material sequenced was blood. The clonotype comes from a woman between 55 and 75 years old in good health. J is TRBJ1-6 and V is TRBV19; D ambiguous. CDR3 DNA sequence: TGTGCCAGTAGTGACACCGATTCACCCCTCCACTTT. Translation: CASSDTDSPLHF. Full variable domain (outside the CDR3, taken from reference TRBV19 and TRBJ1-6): DGGITQSPKYLFRKEGQNVTLSCEQNLNHDAMYWYRQDPGQGLRLIYYSQIVNDFQKGDIAEGYSVSREKKESFPLTVTSAQKNPTAFYLCASSDTDSPLHFGNGTRLTVT.